The 19 T cell receptor beta chains below come from one sample, sequenced in a study of human T cells and chemical hapten exposure. TCRdb fed the RACE reads into MiXCR, producing one record per CDR3 protein. This sample has 45,000 or so distinct CDR3 sequences, with about 4.1% found just once. Time point in this sample: healthy volunteer bleed at 2 weeks. The study extracted total RNA from unfractionated whole blood. The sequenced sample was whole blood. Source of these receptors: a human donor in good health. Some clones in this sample may be carry-over from other donors' samples.

The CDR3 here is CASSPSPGTGDGAKNIQYF. In DNA form, the CDR3 reads TGTGCCAGCAGCCCCAGTCCCGGGACAGGGGATGGAGCCAAAAACATTCAGTACTTC. The rearrangement joins TRBV3-1 to TRBJ2-4; TRBD1 matches at 10 bases. CDR3 length: 19 amino acids. Trimming removed 4 bases from V and 0 bases from J; junction bases left unmatched: 12. CDR1 LGHDT and CDR2 YNNKEL come from the germline V gene (reference sequence).

To note about this clonotype: This clone may be a read error of a much larger clone one base away. This chain uses TRBV29-1 with TRBJ2-5; D is uncertain. The germline CDR1 and CDR2 sequences are SQVTM and ANQGSEA. The CDR3 length is 9 residues. Trimming shortened V by 5 bases and J by 7 bases, and 5 bases separated the two germline ends. The CDR3 region is CSVWGTQYF. DNA for the CDR3: TGCAGCGTTTGGGGGACCCAGTACTTC.

This clonotype has ten or more counts. The chain carries TRBV5-4 and TRBJ1-2; D unclear. The CDR3 has 15 residues. Trimming took off 4 bases at V and 4 bases at J, with 17 bases between the two ends. Germline assignment: CDR1 SGHNT and CDR2 YYREEE (reference sequence). In DNA, the CDR3 is TGTGCCAGCAGCCCCACACCCCCGGCTGGCTATGGCTACACCTTC. The encoded protein is CASSPTPPAGYGYTF.

This clonotype was seen many times. The chain is built from TRBV29-1 and TRBJ2-1, with D perhaps given as TRBD1 or TRBD2 (5 bases each). Germline-derived CDR1 and CDR2 are SQVTM and ANQGSEA. The length of the CDR3 is 16 residues. V lost 6 bases and J lost 6, with 24 bases in between. CDR3 sequence: CSVARDALATGNEQFF. The CDR3 nucleotides are TGCAGCGTCGCCCGGGACGCCTTGGCCACGGGCAATGAGCAGTTCTTC.

Ten or more counts support this clonotype. The V call is TRBV28, the J call TRBJ2-7; D perhaps matches TRBD1 (6 bases). The germline V gene has CDR1 MDHEN and CDR2 SYDVKM. The length of the CDR3 is 14 residues. V shed 2 bases and J shed 4 bases, with 12 bases lying between them. The chain's CDR3 is CASSLVQGKYEQYF. The CDR3 coding sequence is TGTGCCAGCAGTTTAGTGCAGGGGAAGTACGAGCAGTACTTC.

This clonotype was picked up many times. The gene calls are TRBV28 and TRBJ1-1; D is perhaps TRBD1 (6 bases). V dropped 2 bases and J dropped 4 bases, with 8 bases sitting between them. Germline-derived CDR1 and CDR2 are MDHEN and SYDVKM. The CDR3 loop spans 13 amino acids. This chain's CDR3 is CASSLQQGTEAFF. In DNA form, the CDR3 reads TGTGCCAGCAGTTTACAACAGGGCACTGAAGCTTTCTTT.

For this clonotype: Its ends do not fully match the called genes, so a read error is possible. This rearrangement joins TRBV19 to TRBJ2-1; 8 nucleotides match TRBD2. Germline assignment: CDR1 LNHDA and CDR2 SQIVND (reference sequence). This CDR3 contains 13 residues. The CDR3 DNA sequence: TGTGCCACTAGTGCAAGCGGGGGTCCTGAGCAGTTCTTC. Protein product: CATSASGGPEQFF.

A few counts support this clonotype. The chain couples TRBV9 to TRBJ1-3; D unclear. The CDR3 sequence is 15 residues long. CDR1 SGDLS and CDR2 YYNGEE come from the germline V gene. Trimming left V 4 bases short and J 4 bases short, with 15 bases between. The CDR3 is CASSPPGLGGNTIYF. CDR3 bases: TGTGCCAGCAGCCCCCCAGGACTGGGGGGAAACACCATATATTTT.

This sequence joins TRBV27 and TRBJ2-5; 13 nucleotides align to TRBD2. J lost 4 bases, V lost 2 bases, and 7 bases had no gene match. The CDR3 extends over 17 amino acids. Germline lookup yields CDR1 MNHEY and CDR2 SMNVEV (reference sequence). CDR3 DNA: TGTGCCAGCAGTTTAAGACTAGCGGGAGGAGGAGGAGAGACCCAGTACTTC. Its translation is CASSLRLAGGGGETQYF.

This chain's CDR3 is CAWSVRSDQPQHF. CDR3 nucleotides: TGTGCCTGGAGTGTACGATCCGATCAGCCCCAGCATTTT. V usage is TRBV30 and J usage is TRBJ1-5; unclear D gene. This CDR3 comprises 13 residues. Germline CDR1 reads GTSNPN; CDR2 reads SVGIG (reference sequence). V was trimmed by 0 bases and J by 5 bases, leaving 8 bases between them.

The rearrangement uses TRBV7-9 and TRBJ2-2, with a weak D call TRBD1 (5 bases). Germline CDR1 and CDR2: SEHNR and FQNEAQ (reference sequence). V was trimmed by 7 bases and J by 6 bases, leaving 18 bases between them. The CDR3 sequence is 15 residues long. The CDR3 loop reads CASTSSGLKAGELFF. The CDR3 DNA follows: TGTGCCAGCACCTCCTCAGGGCTCAAGGCCGGGGAGCTGTTTTTT.

V usage is TRBV7-9 and J usage is TRBJ2-2; D gene ambiguous. This CDR3 is built from 17 residues. In germline, CDR1 is SEHNR, CDR2 FQNEAQ (reference sequence). The V end lost 0 bases, the J end lost 2 bases, and 13 bases lay between the germline ends. The CDR3 region has the DNA TGTGCCAGCAGCTTAGCAGGGCCTACCCTAAACACCGGGGAGCTGTTTTTT. It yields the protein CASSLAGPTLNTGELFF.

This clonotype was seen more than once but under ten times. The V and J genes are TRBV9 and TRBJ2-4; TRBD2 matches at 7 bases. The V gene's germline CDR1 is SGDLS and CDR2 YYNGEE. J gave up 8 bases and V 0 bases, and 5 bases lay outside the gene matches. The CDR3 covers 14 residues. The CDR3 is CASSVGGRGDIQYF. Written as DNA, the CDR3 is TGTGCCAGCAGCGTAGGGGGCCGGGGGGACATTCAGTACTTC.

The rearrangement joins TRBV15 to TRBJ1-1; D call uncertain. Per the germline V gene, CDR1 is LNHNV and CDR2 is YYDKDF (reference sequence). Between the trimmed V and J ends, which lost 0 bases and 5 bases, there was a span of 7 bases. The length of the CDR3 is 13 residues. The CDR3 region has the DNA TGTGCCACCAGCAGAGAAGCGGGGACTGAAGCTTTCTTT. It translates to CATSREAGTEAFF.

This clonotype was counted at least ten times. The chain uses TRBV29-1 and TRBJ2-1; TRBD2 aligns across 7 bases. Germline V gene sequence: CDR1 SQVTM, CDR2 ANQGSEA. CDR3 length equals 16 residues. The V segment lost 4 bases and the J segment 2 bases; nucleotides outside the gene matches: 11. The DNA of the CDR3 is TGCAGCGTTGGTGCGGGAGCGGGTAGGGCCTACAATGAGCAGTTCTTC. This codes for CSVGAGAGRAYNEQFF.

This clonotype has just a few counts. The DNA of the CDR3 is TGTGCCAGCAGTTCACTGACTAGCGGGGGCCCCAGTGAGCAGTTCTTC. This sequence encodes CASSSLTSGGPSEQFF. The chain has TRBV28 and TRBJ2-1, with 12 nucleotides matching TRBD2. Per germline, CDR1 MDHEN and CDR2 SYDVKM. Trimming cost V 4 bases and J 9 bases; bases outside gene matches: 10. The CDR3 has 16 amino acids.

A few counts support this clonotype. The V gene is TRBV29-1, the J gene TRBJ2-7, with D perhaps being TRBD1 or TRBD2 (7 bases each). The germline CDR1 and CDR2 sequences are SQVTM and ANQGSEA. The CDR3 loop spans 13 amino acids. Trimming cost V 6 bases and J 2 bases, with 14 bases left between them. For the CDR3, the DNA is TGCAGCGTGGGAGGGGGACAGACCTACGAGCAGTACTTC. As protein: CSVGGGQTYEQYF.

This clonotype was found many times. V gene TRBV20-1 combines with J gene TRBJ2-1; D unclear. V was trimmed by 0 bases and J by 2 bases, leaving 11 bases between them. The CDR3 is 15 residues long. CDR1 is DFQATT and CDR2 is SNEGSKA in the germline V gene (reference sequence). The CDR3 region has the DNA TGCAGTGCTAGAGATCAAGCGCTCACCTACAATGAGCAGTTCTTC. It codes for CSARDQALTYNEQFF.

In its sample, this clonotype was seen a few times. The V and J genes are TRBV6-1 and TRBJ2-5; D unclear. The germline V gene has CDR1 MNHNS and CDR2 SASEGT. This CDR3 is 15 amino acids long. The germline V and J ends were trimmed by 2 bases and 4 bases, with 14 bases remaining between them. The CDR3 loop reads CASSESVGVGETQYF. The CDR3 DNA reads TGTGCCAGCAGTGAATCGGTAGGAGTGGGAGAGACCCAGTACTTC.